What follows are 24 T cell receptor beta chains derived from one specimen sequenced in a study of OX40 agonist ivuxolimab in advanced cancers. The data were produced by immunoSEQ multiplex PCR, yet TCRdb's version contains in-frame clones alone and is incomplete. This table has 20,000 to 25,000 clones, approximately 84% appearing once. This material consisted of CD4+ or CD8+ T cells sorted from blood, taken in a trial of the OX40 agonist ivuxolimab. The receptor source for this set is an adult with an advanced solid tumor such as melanoma, head and neck, liver or kidney cancer.

Comments on this clone: The sample holds other DNA sequences that translate to the same CDR3. V and J are TRBV7-8 and TRBJ2-1; 10 nucleotides line up with TRBD2. The CDR3 loop spans 14 amino acids. The germline CDR1 and CDR2 sequences are SGHVS and FQNEAQ. V shed 7 bases and J 2 bases; nucleotides not matched to a gene: 2. This CDR3 is CASTLAGAYNEQFF. The CDR3 region has the DNA TGTGCCAGCACCCTAGCGGGGGCCTACAATGAGCAGTTCTTC. The full variable domain, its missing parts supplied by reference TRBV7-8 and TRBJ2-1, is GAGVSQSPRYKVAKRGQDVALRCDPISGHVSLFWYQQALGQGPEFLTYFQNEAQLDKSGLPSDRFFAERPEGSVSTLKIQRTQQEDSAVYLCASTLAGAYNEQFFGPGTRLTVL.

The chain uses TRBV5-6 and TRBJ2-7, with D uncertain. Trimming removed 1 base from V and 1 base from J, with 9 bases in between. This CDR3 comprises 14 residues. CDR1 SGHDT and CDR2 YYEEEE come from the germline V gene. CDR3 residues: CASSLQGNSYEQYF. CDR3 DNA sequence: TGTGCCAGCAGCTTGCAAGGGAATTCCTACGAGCAGTACTTC.

This chain's CDR3 is CASSVEIQVGLDTQYF. DNA for the CDR3: TGTGCCAGCAGCGTAGAAATCCAGGTGGGATTAGATACGCAGTATTTT. The V call is TRBV9, the J call TRBJ2-3; no clear D gene. This CDR3 comprises 16 residues. The V and J ends lost 0 bases and 5 bases respectively, with 16 bases between them. CDR1 is SGDLS, CDR2 YYNGEE, per germline.

This rearrangement joins TRBV4-1 to TRBJ2-1; D not certain. Per the germline V gene, CDR1 is MGHRA and CDR2 is YSYEKL. CDR3 size: 13 residues. V gave up 0 bases and J gave up 9 bases, with 9 bases separating them. The CDR3 DNA sequence: TGCGCCAGCAGCCAAGAGATGAGGACTGAGCAGTTCTTC. Protein sequence: CASSQEMRTEQFF.

This sequence joins TRBV9 and TRBJ1-2; unclear D gene. Germline loops: CDR1 SGDLS, CDR2 YYNGEE. The CDR3 is made up of 14 amino acids. Trimming left V 3 bases short and J 3 bases short, with 12 bases between. The CDR3 nucleotides read TGTGCCAGCAGCGACGGTATCGTGGACTATGGCTACACCTTC. This translates into CASSDGIVDYGYTF.

This clone was detected once. The chain links TRBV27 to TRBJ1-6; a weak D match, TRBD1 (6 bases). V was trimmed by 0 bases and J by 9 bases, leaving 15 bases between them. Per the germline V gene, CDR1 is MNHEY and CDR2 is SMNVEV (reference sequence). The CDR3 runs to 16 residues. DNA of the CDR3: TGTGCCAGCAGTTTATCCCCCTCGGGACATGGTTCACCCCTCCACTTT. Translating gives CASSLSPSGHGSPLHF.

The V call is TRBV7-8, the J call TRBJ2-7, with D tentatively TRBD1 (6 bases). This CDR3 is built from 14 residues. The V and J ends lost 5 bases and 5 bases respectively, with 16 bases between them. Per the germline V gene, CDR1 is SGHVS and CDR2 is FQNEAQ. DNA of the CDR3: TGTGCCAGCAGCACCCACAGGGACCCCCACGAGCAGTACTTC. It encodes CASSTHRDPHEQYF.

The V gene is TRBV6-5, the J gene TRBJ2-7, with D perhaps TRBD1 (5 bases). The CDR3 runs 14 residues. V lost 1 base and J lost 4, with 11 bases in between. CDR1 is MNHEY, CDR2 SVGAGI, per germline. The CDR3 DNA reads as TGTGCCAGCAGTTACTTACCAGGGTGGTACGAGCAGTACTTC. Translation: CASSYLPGWYEQYF.

This sequence joins TRBV9 and TRBJ2-1, with D perhaps matching TRBD1 (6 bases). Germline V CDR1 and CDR2: SGDLS, YYNGEE. V lost 3 bases and J lost 0, with 10 bases in between. This CDR3 region has 15 residues. The chain's CDR3 is CASSDTGYSYNEQFF. CDR3 in DNA: TGTGCCAGCAGCGACACAGGGTACTCCTACAATGAGCAGTTCTTC.

The CDR3 protein is CASSGPGQSSYNEQFF. In DNA, the CDR3 is TGTGCCAGCAGCGGACCGGGACAGTCCTCCTACAATGAGCAGTTCTTC. This chain joins TRBV9 and TRBJ2-1; 7 nucleotides agree with TRBD1. The CDR3 is 16 residues long. The ends lost 3 bases at V and 0 bases at J; junction bases unmatched: 6. Germline loops: CDR1 SGDLS, CDR2 YYNGEE.

The chain joins TRBV5-6 to TRBJ2-7; 7 bases agree with TRBD1. Germline values: CDR1 SGHDT, CDR2 YYEEEE. The CDR3 length is 14 residues. V trimming: 4 bases; J trimming: 3 bases; junction bases outside the gene matches: 7. The CDR3 spells CASSRRTGIYEQYF. The CDR3, as DNA: TGTGCCAGCAGCCGCCGGACAGGAATCTACGAGCAGTACTTC.

This clone was seen only once. For the CDR3, the DNA is TGTGCCAGCTGGGACCCAGAGTATGAGCAGTTCTTC. Protein sequence: CASWDPEYEQFF. V is TRBV2 and J is TRBJ2-1; D assignment may be TRBD1 or TRBD2 (5 bases each). Germline assignment: CDR1 SNHLY and CDR2 FYNNEI. V was trimmed by 8 bases and J by 8 bases, leaving 13 bases between them. The CDR3 length is 12 residues.

This chain uses TRBV29-1 with TRBJ2-1; the D call may be TRBD1 or TRBD2 (5 bases each). V was pared by 3 bases and J by 0 bases, with 15 bases between. The CDR3 spans 16 residues. Germline V gene data show CDR1 as SQVTM and CDR2 as ANQGSEA. The CDR3 loop reads CSVELPSGGSYNEQFF. CDR3 in DNA: TGCAGCGTTGAGCTGCCTTCTGGGGGCTCCTACAATGAGCAGTTCTTC.

This clone was counted between two and nine times. J is TRBJ2-3 and V is TRBV28, with 13 bases identical to TRBD2. Germline values: CDR1 MDHEN, CDR2 SYDVKM. The CDR3 loop spans 16 amino acids. Trimming cost V 10 bases and J 1 base; bases outside gene matches: 8. The CDR3 loop is CATSLGTSGGTDTQYF. The CDR3, as DNA: TGTGCCACCTCCCTCGGGACTAGCGGGGGCACAGATACGCAGTATTTT.

To note about this clone: A read error may account for a junction end that differs from germline. This chain uses TRBV5-3 with TRBJ1-5; TRBD1 might be the D (6 bases). TRBV5-3 counts as an open reading frame of uncertain function. This CDR3 has 14 amino acids. As DNA, the CDR3 is TGTGCCAGCAGCTTAAAGGAGGGGGACCAGCCCCAGCATTTT. Its translation: CASSLKEGDQPQHF.

V usage is TRBV27 and J usage is TRBJ2-7; 8 bases map to TRBD1. The CDR3 sequence is 14 residues long. Trimming took 5 bases from V and 4 from J; bases not matched to a gene: 7. Germline V gene data show CDR1 as MNHEY and CDR2 as SMNVEV (reference sequence). The CDR3, as DNA: TGTGCCAGCAGTGTCGGACAGGGTGGATACGAGCAGTACTTC. It codes for CASSVGQGGYEQYF.

This clone has a single count. The CDR3 is CASSGTSGSYEQYF. The CDR3 coding sequence is TGTGCCAGCAGCGGGACTAGCGGTTCCTACGAGCAGTACTTC. This rearrangement joins TRBV9 to TRBJ2-7; TRBD2 agrees at 10 bases. From germline, CDR1 is SGDLS and CDR2 YYNGEE. This CDR3 is built from 14 residues. With 3 bases clipped from V and 1 base from J, the junction kept 1 base outside the gene matches.

The V gene is TRBV6-1, the J gene TRBJ2-7; 14 bases agree with TRBD2. Germline assignment: CDR1 MNHNS and CDR2 SASEGT. After removal of 7 bases from V and 2 bases from J, the junction contained 4 bases not matched to a gene. The CDR3 is made up of 15 amino acids. Written as DNA, the CDR3 is TGTGCCAGCATCCCGACTAGCGGGGGGGCCTACGAGCAGTACTTC. The encoded protein is CASIPTSGGAYEQYF.

V is TRBV7-9 and J is TRBJ2-2; D is perhaps TRBD1 (5 bases). The CDR3 is made up of 16 amino acids. Per germline, CDR1 SEHNR and CDR2 FQNEAQ (reference sequence). V dropped 6 bases and J dropped 3 bases, with 17 bases sitting between them. CDR3 sequence: CASSGAPRLDTGELFF. The DNA of the CDR3 is TGTGCCAGCAGTGGGGCCCCCAGATTGGACACCGGGGAGCTGTTTTTT.

This rearrangement joins TRBV4-1 to TRBJ2-1, with D possibly matching TRBD2 (5 bases). Trimming stripped 1 base from V and 0 bases from J, with 7 bases between. The CDR3 is made up of 15 amino acids. The germline gives CDR1 MGHRA, CDR2 YSYEKL. The CDR3 DNA sequence: TGCGCCAGCAGCCAAGGGGGAGCCTCCTACAATGAGCAGTTCTTC. Translation: CASSQGGASYNEQFF.

The chain carries TRBV27 and TRBJ2-3; 7 bases match TRBD2. CDR1 and CDR2 (germline): MNHEY, SMNVEV (reference sequence). The CDR3 has 16 amino acids. V was pared by 5 bases and J by 6 bases, with 14 bases of the junction left unmatched. This CDR3 is CASSPLGGGRSDTQYF. CDR3 nucleotides: TGTGCCAGCAGTCCTTTGGGCGGGGGACGAAGCGATACGCAGTATTTT.

The chain recombines TRBV29-1 with TRBJ2-7; tentatively, D is TRBD1 (5 bases). This CDR3 spans 14 amino acids. Germline V gene data show CDR1 as SQVTM and CDR2 as ANQGSEA. The ends were cut back, 6 bases at V and 3 bases at J, with 18 bases in the middle. CDR3 bases: TGCAGCGTAAGATTGGGGCAGGGCGTCTACGAGCAGTACTTC. Translating gives CSVRLGQGVYEQYF.

The CDR3 DNA sequence: TGTGCCAGCAGCTCCCAGGACAATGAGCAGTTCTTC. Residues: CASSSQDNEQFF. The V and J genes are TRBV7-9 and TRBJ2-1; unclear D gene. This CDR3 has 12 residues. The V and J ends lost 4 bases and 5 bases respectively, with 6 bases between them. CDR1 is SEHNR and CDR2 is FQNEAQ in the germline V gene (reference sequence). The whole variable domain, remainder taken from reference TRBV7-9 and TRBJ2-1, is DTGVSQNPRHKITKRGQNVTFRCDPISEHNRLYWYRQTLGQGPEFLTYFQNEAQLEKSRLLSDRFSAERPKGSFSTLEIQRTEQGDSAMYLCASSSQDNEQFFGPGTRLTVL.

The V gene is TRBV19, the J gene TRBJ2-7, with a weak D call TRBD2 (5 bases). The CDR3 is 14 amino acids. The V end was cut by 6 bases, the J end by 12 bases, with 24 bases between. CDR1 is LNHDA, CDR2 SQIVND, per germline (reference sequence). CDR3 loop: CASSRGQDRPDLYF. CDR3 bases: TGTGCCAGTAGCCGAGGGCAGGATCGGCCGGATCTGTACTTC.